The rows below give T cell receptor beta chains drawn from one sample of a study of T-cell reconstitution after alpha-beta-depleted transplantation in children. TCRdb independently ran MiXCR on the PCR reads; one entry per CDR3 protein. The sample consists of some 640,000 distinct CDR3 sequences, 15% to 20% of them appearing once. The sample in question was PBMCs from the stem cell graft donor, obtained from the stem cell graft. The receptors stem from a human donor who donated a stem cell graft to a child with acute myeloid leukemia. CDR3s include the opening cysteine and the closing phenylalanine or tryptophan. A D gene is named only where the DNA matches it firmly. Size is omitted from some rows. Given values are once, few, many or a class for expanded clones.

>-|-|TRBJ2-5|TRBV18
TGTGCCAGCTCACCACCGTGGGGGACCCAAGAGACCCAGTACTTC
CASSPPWGTQETQYF
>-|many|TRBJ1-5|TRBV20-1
TGCAGTGCTATAGGGACGGTTCTCCACGAGCCCCAGCATTTT
CSAIGTVLHEPQHF
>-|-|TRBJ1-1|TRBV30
TGTGCCTGTGCTCGCAGTTACACTGAAGCTTTCTTT
CACARSYTEAFF
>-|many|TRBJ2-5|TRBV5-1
TGCGCCAGCAGCTTGGTAGAGGGCCAAGAGACCCAGTACTTC
CASSLVEGQETQYF
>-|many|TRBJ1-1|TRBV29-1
TGCAGCGTTGAAGATGGTCGGGGTCTGAACACTGAAGCTTTCTTT
CSVEDGRGLNTEAFF
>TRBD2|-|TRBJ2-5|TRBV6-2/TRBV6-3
TGTGCCAGCAGTTACGCGGTTAGCGGGGGCCGGGAGACCCAGTACTTC
CASSYAVSGGRETQYF
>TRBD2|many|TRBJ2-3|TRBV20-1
TGCAGTGCTCTCGGGGGGGGTAGCACAGATACGCAGTATTTT
CSALGGGSTDTQYF
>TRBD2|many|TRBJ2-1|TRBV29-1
TGCAGCGGGACTAGCGGGGGGGTAAATGAGCAGTTCTTC
CSGTSGGVNEQFF
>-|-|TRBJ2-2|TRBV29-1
TGCAGCGTTGAATCAGACGGGGAGCTGTTTTTT
CSVESDGELFF
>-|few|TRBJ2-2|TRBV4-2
TGTGCCAGCAGCCAAGACTGGGAAGGTTCTTCGGCCGGGGAGCTGTTTTTT
CASSQDWEGSSAGELFF
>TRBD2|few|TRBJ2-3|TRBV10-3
TGTGCCATCAGTGAGGTCGCGGGGGGGTCGACAGATACGCAGTATTTT
CAISEVAGGSTDTQYF
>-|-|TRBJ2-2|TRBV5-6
TGTGCCAGCAGCTTAAGCGGTGGATCCGGGGAGCTGTTTTTT
CASSLSGGSGELFF
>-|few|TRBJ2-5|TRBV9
TGTGCCAGCAGCGTAGTACCCAGGGAGACCCAGTACTTC
CASSVVPRETQYF
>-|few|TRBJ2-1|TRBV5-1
TGCGCCAGCAGCTTGGCTTTGGCGAATGAGCAGTTCTTC
CASSLALANEQFF
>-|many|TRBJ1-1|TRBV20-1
TGCAGTGCTAGAGTTGTCGTAAAGAACACTGAAGCTTTCTTT
CSARVVVKNTEAFF
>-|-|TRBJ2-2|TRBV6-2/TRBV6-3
TGTGCCAGCAGTTTGGTAGCACCCCTAAACACCGGGGAGCTGTTTTTT
CASSLVAPLNTGELFF
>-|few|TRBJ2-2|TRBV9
TGTGCCAGCAGCGTTGGACAGTCTGGGGGCACCGGGGAGCTGTTTTTT
CASSVGQSGGTGELFF
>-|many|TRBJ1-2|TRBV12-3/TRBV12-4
TGTGCCAGCAGTTTTGGGGCAGGGCTCTATGGCTACACCTTC
CASSFGAGLYGYTF
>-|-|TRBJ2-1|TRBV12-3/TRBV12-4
TGTGCCAGCAGCTGGGCCGCAGGGGGGTTCCCCAATGAGCAGTTCTTC
CASSWAAGGFPNEQFF
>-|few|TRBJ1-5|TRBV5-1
TGCGCCAGCAGCTTGGAAGGAACCAACAATCAGCCCCAGCATTTT
CASSLEGTNNQPQHF
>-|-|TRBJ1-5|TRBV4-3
TGCGCCAGCAGCCAAGAACAAGGGGTCCACAATCAGCCCCAGCATTTT
CASSQEQGVHNQPQHF
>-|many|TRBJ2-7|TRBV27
TGTGCCAGCAGTTCTGGTAATGTTGCAGAGCGAGTCTACGAGCAGTACTTC
CASSSGNVAERVYEQYF
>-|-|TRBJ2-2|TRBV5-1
TGCGCCAGCGGCGGACAAACGAACACCGGGGAGCTGTTTTTT
CASGGQTNTGELFF
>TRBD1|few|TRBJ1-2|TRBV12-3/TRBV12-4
TGTGCCAGCAATAAACTATCCGGGACAGGGGCTTTCGGCTACACCTTC
CASNKLSGTGAFGYTF
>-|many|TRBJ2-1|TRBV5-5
TGTGCCAGCAGCTCTGACCGGGTCAGGGATAACAATGAGCAGTTCTTC
CASSSDRVRDNNEQFF
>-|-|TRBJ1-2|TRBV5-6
TGTGCCAGCAGCTTAGTGGAGAGCTATGGCTACACCTTC
CASSLVESYGYTF
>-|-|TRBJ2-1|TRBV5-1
TGCGCCAGCAGCTCCCGTAGGGTGGGGGACAATGAGCAGTTCTTC
CASSSRRVGDNEQFF
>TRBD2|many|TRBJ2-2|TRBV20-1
TGCAGTGCTAGGCCACTAGCGGGGGCCGGGGAGCTGTTTTTT
CSARPLAGAGELFF
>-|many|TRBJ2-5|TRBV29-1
TGCAGCGTTGACACGACGGGATCGTTCAGGCAAGAGACCCAGTACTTC
CSVDTTGSFRQETQYF
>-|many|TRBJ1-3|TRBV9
TGTGCCAGCAGCGGAAGGGTAAACACCATATATTTT
CASSGRVNTIYF
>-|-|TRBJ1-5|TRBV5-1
TGCGCCAGCAGCTTGGCACGGACGGTTGATCAGCCCCAGCATTTT
CASSLARTVDQPQHF
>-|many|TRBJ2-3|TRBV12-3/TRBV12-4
TGTGCCAGCAGTTTTGGGACTTTCGGCACAGATACGCAGTATTTT
CASSFGTFGTDTQYF
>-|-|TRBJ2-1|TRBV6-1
TGTGCCAGCAATCGGGGTAACGATGAGCAGTTCTTC
CASNRGNDEQFF
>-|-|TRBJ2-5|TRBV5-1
TGCGCCAGCAGCTTGACCCAGGGACAAGAGACCCAGTACTTC
CASSLTQGQETQYF
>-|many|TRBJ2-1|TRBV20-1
TGCAGTGCTAGTGAGGGGCGGGATGAGCAGTTCTTC
CSASEGRDEQFF
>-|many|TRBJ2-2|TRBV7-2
TGTGCCAGCAGCTCCCGACGCGGAATGGACACCGGGGAGCTGTTTTTT
CASSSRRGMDTGELFF
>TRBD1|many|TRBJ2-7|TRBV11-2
TGTGCCAGCAGCATAAGATACAGGGGAGAGGGGCAGTACTTC
CASSIRYRGEGQYF
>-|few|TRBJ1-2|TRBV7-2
TGTGCCAGCAGCTCCGTTTCGCAGCTCAACTATGGCTACACCTTC
CASSSVSQLNYGYTF
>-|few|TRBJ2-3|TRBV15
TGTGCCACCCTCAGAGGTTTTAGCACAGATACGCAGTATTTT
CATLRGFSTDTQYF
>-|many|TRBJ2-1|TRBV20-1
TGCAGTGCAGTGATTAATGAGCAGTTCTTC
CSAVINEQFF
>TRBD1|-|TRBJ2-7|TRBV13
TGTGCCAGCAGCCACCGGGGGACAGGGATCTACGAGCAGTACTTC
CASSHRGTGIYEQYF
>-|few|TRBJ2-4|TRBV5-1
TGCGCCAGCAGCTTGGATGCAGGGAGGAACATTCAGTACTTC
CASSLDAGRNIQYF
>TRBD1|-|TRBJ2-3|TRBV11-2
TGTGCCAGCAGCGCGGACAGGGACCCAGATACGCAGTATTTT
CASSADRDPDTQYF
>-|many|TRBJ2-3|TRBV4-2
TGTGCCAGCAGCCAAGAAGGGGGACTGAGCACAGATACGCAGTATTTT
CASSQEGGLSTDTQYF
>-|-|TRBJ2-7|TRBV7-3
TGTGCCAGCAGCTTCCGCCATCCGGGCGAGCAGTACTTC
CASSFRHPGEQYF
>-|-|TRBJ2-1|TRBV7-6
TGTGCCAGCAGCTTATATCCAGGGGCCTACAATGAGCAGTTCTTC
CASSLYPGAYNEQFF
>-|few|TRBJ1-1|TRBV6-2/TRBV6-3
TGTGCCAGCAGGGCGAGCGCGGGCCTCACTGAAGCTTTCTTT
CASRASAGLTEAFF
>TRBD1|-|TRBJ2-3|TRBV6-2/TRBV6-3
TGTGCCAGCACCCTATCTGGGACAGGGGTGCGTACGCAGTATTTT
CASTLSGTGVRTQYF
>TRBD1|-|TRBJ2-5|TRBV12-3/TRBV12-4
TGTGCCAGCAGTATCAGGGGGCGCGGGGAGACCCAGTACTTC
CASSIRGRGETQYF
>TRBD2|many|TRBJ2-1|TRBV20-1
TGCAGTGCTCCAGGACTAGCGTGGCTAGATGAGCAGTTCTTC
CSAPGLAWLDEQFF
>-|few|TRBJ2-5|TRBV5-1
TGCGCCAGCAGCTTGGTCGCGGAGAGAACCCAGTACTTC
CASSLVAERTQYF
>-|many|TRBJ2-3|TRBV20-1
TGCAGTGCTCTAGGGGGGGCCCCAGATACGCAGTATTTT
CSALGGAPDTQYF
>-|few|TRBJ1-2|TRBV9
TGTGCCAGCAGCGTAGGTACAGGGAAGGGGTATGGCTACACCTTC
CASSVGTGKGYGYTF
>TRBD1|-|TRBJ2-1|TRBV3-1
TGTGCCAGCAGCAGGCCGGGACAGAGCTACAATGAGCAGTTCTTC
CASSRPGQSYNEQFF
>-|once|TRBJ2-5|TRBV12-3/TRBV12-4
TGTGCCAGCCCACTCAGCCGGACAGCTTCCGCAGAGACCCAGTACTTC
CASPLSRTASAETQYF
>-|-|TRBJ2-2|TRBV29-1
TGCAGCGTTGAGCATGCGAACACCGGGGAGCTGTTTTTT
CSVEHANTGELFF
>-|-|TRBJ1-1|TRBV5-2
TGTGCCATGGGCCCCCGGCGCCCCTCCTCTGAAGCTTTCTTT
CAMGPRRPSSEAFF
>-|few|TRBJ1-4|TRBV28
TGTGCCACCCTAGAGTGGGAAGGGAAACTGTTTTTT
CATLEWEGKLFF
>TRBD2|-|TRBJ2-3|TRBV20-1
TGCAGTGTCCGGTGGCGGGGGGGCCGGGTCCCAGATACGCAGTATTTT
CSVRWRGGRVPDTQYF